A selection of T cell receptor beta chains follows, all from one sample in a study of response to subunit inactivated influenza vaccine. MiXCR, applied by TCRdb to the RT-PCR reads, yields one record per CDR3 protein. The sample has about 540,000 distinct CDR3 sequences, approximately 24% seen once; the top ten hold about 2.8%. This sample was shared with a second study, whose subject was T cells expressing NK-cell markers.

The sequenced sample was CD4+ T cells sorted from PBMCs, obtained 11 to 12 days after vaccination. These receptors were collected from a man aged 50 to 59 who received an inactivated influenza vaccine. Both conserved end residues are part of each CDR3. The D gene is left open where the match is weak. Size is stated for part of the rows, as once, few or many counts, or as a class when the clone is expanded.

j_call d_call v_call clone_size cdr3_nt cdr3_aa
TRBJ1-3 NA TRBV12-3/TRBV12-4 few TGTGCCAGCAGCAGGGTTTTTACCTCTGGAAACACCATATATTTT CASSRVFTSGNTIYF
TRBJ2-7 TRBD1 TRBV6-2/TRBV6-3 few TGTGCCAGCTACGACAGGGTCTACGAGCAGTACTTC CASYDRVYEQYF
TRBJ1-2 NA TRBV20-1 NA TGCAGTGCTACCGGCCACGTCTATGGCTACACCTTC CSATGHVYGYTF
TRBJ1-2 TRBD1 TRBV2 many TGTGCCAGCAGTGGCTTGACAGGGTATGGCTACACCTTC CASSGLTGYGYTF
TRBJ2-7 TRBD2 TRBV20-1 NA TGCAGTGCCAGAGGGGGGACTAGCGTCGGCGAGCAGTACTTC CSARGGTSVGEQYF
TRBJ2-7 NA TRBV5-4 NA TGTGCCAGCAGCGCCTTCGACCGACACGAGCAGTACTTC CASSAFDRHEQYF
TRBJ2-2 TRBD2 TRBV12-3/TRBV12-4 NA TGTGCCAGCAGTCTGGGGACTAGGTCCCCCGGGGAGCTGTTTTTT CASSLGTRSPGELFF
TRBJ2-3 TRBD2 TRBV2 many TGTGCCAGCAGATCCCCTAGCGGGAGGGCTGATACGCAGTATTTT CASRSPSGRADTQYF
TRBJ1-3 NA TRBV7-2 NA TGTGCCAGCAGCTTAGTCCGGGGGTCTGGGGACACCATATATTTT CASSLVRGSGDTIYF
TRBJ2-1 TRBD2 TRBV4-2 NA TGTGCCAGCAGCCAAGACTGGACTAGCGGGAGGGATGAGCAGTTCTTC CASSQDWTSGRDEQFF
TRBJ2-7 TRBD2 TRBV28 NA TGTGCCAGCAGTTTCGCACTAGCGGGAGTTTACTCCTACGAGCAGTACTTC CASSFALAGVYSYEQYF